Below, 14 T cell receptor beta chains from the same sample are listed, as sequenced in a study of cytomegalovirus exposure and HLA in healthy donors. With 60 Vbeta and 13 Jbeta primers, the PCR was carried out. The assay was immunoSEQ multiplex PCR, and TCRdb's table has in-frame clones only and misses some. The sample yields fewer than 25,000 clones, roughly four fifths seen once. The specimen sequenced was PBMCs. The receptors derive from a human donor in good health.

The chain links TRBV5-1 to TRBJ2-3; TRBD1 might be the D (6 bases). Germline lookup yields CDR1 SGHRS and CDR2 YFSETQ. The CDR3 has 15 residues. Trimming removed 0 bases from V and 9 bases from J, with 17 bases in between. CDR3 protein: CASSLEGGSKRTQYF. The DNA for the CDR3 is TGCGCCAGCAGCTTGGAAGGGGGTTCCAAGAGAACGCAGTATTTT.

CDR3 amino acids: CATQGLNYGYTF. CDR3 in DNA: TGTGCCACACAGGGGCTTAACTATGGCTACACCTTC. The V and J genes are TRBV6-1 and TRBJ1-2, with 7 bases aligning to TRBD1. The CDR3 spans 12 residues. V was pared by 10 bases and J by 1 base, with 3 bases of the junction left unmatched. The germline V gene has CDR1 MNHNS and CDR2 SASEGT.

V gene TRBV4-1 combines with J gene TRBJ1-2; 8 bases fit TRBD1. V shed 6 bases and J 5 bases; nucleotides not matched to a gene: 8. The CDR3 is 14 amino acids. CDR1 is MGHRA and CDR2 is YSYEKL in the germline V gene. The CDR3, as DNA: TGCGCCAGCAGTCAGACCGGACAGGGTTATGGCTACACCTTC. It encodes CASSQTGQGYGYTF.

This clone was counted once. This rearrangement joins TRBV5-4 to TRBJ2-3, with TRBD2 identical over 12 bases. The CDR3 contains 17 residues. V dropped 0 bases and J dropped 7; count of bases not matched to a gene: 9. Germline CDR1 is SGHNT and CDR2 is YYREEE (reference sequence). CDR3 sequence reads: CASSLGLAGATRYTQYF. The CDR3 nucleotides are TGTGCCAGCAGCTTGGGACTAGCGGGGGCGACCCGCTATACGCAGTATTTT.

The V gene is TRBV5-6, the J gene TRBJ1-1; TRBD1 aligns across 7 bases. With V trimmed by 2 bases and J by 11 bases, 3 bases remained unmatched. Germline CDR1 is SGHDT and CDR2 is YYEEEE. The CDR3 sequence is 11 residues long. Here the CDR3 reads CASSLGQVAFF. CDR3 coding DNA: TGTGCCAGCAGCTTAGGACAGGTTGCTTTCTTT.

The chain couples TRBV11-3 to TRBJ1-5; TRBD1 agrees at 8 bases. Germline values: CDR1 SGHNT, CDR2 YENEEA. V was clipped by 5 bases and J by 3 bases; unmatched bases: 9. CDR3 length: 16 amino acids. As DNA, the CDR3 is TGTGCCAGCAGCCCAAGGGACAGGAGACCCAATCAGCCCCAGCATTTT. As protein: CASSPRDRRPNQPQHF.

This CDR3 is CASSPGGLTDTQYF. The CDR3 bases are TGTGCCAGCAGCCCTGGGGGACTCACAGATACGCAGTATTTT. This chain connects TRBV7-9 to TRBJ2-3, with TRBD2 as a possible D gene (6 bases). Germline-derived CDR1 and CDR2 are SEHNR and FQNEAQ (reference sequence). This CDR3 is 14 amino acids long. Trimming shortened V by 5 bases and J by 2 bases, and 11 bases separated the two germline ends.

V usage is TRBV6-1 and J usage is TRBJ2-5; 12 bases are a match to TRBD2. Trimming took 2 bases from V and 2 from J; bases not matched to a gene: 0. This CDR3 is built from 15 residues. From germline, CDR1 is MNHNS and CDR2 SASEGT. In DNA form, the CDR3 reads TGTGCCAGCAGTGAACTAGCGGGGGGGCAAGAGACCCAGTACTTC. It codes for CASSELAGGQETQYF.

The chain uses TRBV18 and TRBJ1-2; TRBD1 matches 9 bases. In germline, CDR1 is KGHSH, CDR2 LQKENI. The CDR3 covers 16 residues. V lost 5 bases to trimming and J lost 4 bases; unmatched junction nucleotides: 11. The CDR3 loop reads CASSEDRGGGIYGYTF. The CDR3 region has the DNA TGTGCCAGCTCAGAGGACAGGGGCGGCGGGATCTATGGCTACACCTTC.

The J gene is TRBJ1-1, the V gene TRBV11-3; no clear D. V dropped 5 bases and J dropped 3 bases, with 10 bases sitting between them. CDR1 SGHNT and CDR2 YENEEA come from the germline V gene. This CDR3 contains 13 residues. The CDR3 nucleotides read TGTGCCAGCAGCCCCGACGGGGACACTGAAGCTTTCTTT. This codes for CASSPDGDTEAFF.

The rearrangement links TRBV9 to TRBJ2-1; no clear D. Trimming cost V 3 bases and J 0 bases, with 7 bases left between them. The germline gives CDR1 SGDLS, CDR2 YYNGEE. This CDR3 has 14 residues. CDR3 DNA: TGTGCCAGCAGCGGGCAGGACTCCTACAATGAGCAGTTCTTC. This gives the protein CASSGQDSYNEQFF.

The chain is built from TRBV13 and TRBJ2-3, with TRBD2 as a possible D gene (5 bases). CDR1 is PRHDT and CDR2 is FYEKMQ in the germline V gene (reference sequence). V was clipped by 4 bases and J by 5 bases, with 10 bases between them. The CDR3 contains 13 residues. The CDR3 sequence is CASSSRDRDTQYF. The CDR3 DNA reads TGTGCCAGCAGCTCCCGGGATCGAGATACGCAGTATTTT.

On this clone: Distinct nucleotide sequences in the sample also encode this CDR3. The chain employs TRBV7-2 and TRBJ1-4; TRBD1 matches 8 bases. V lost 1 base and J lost 7; bases outside the gene matches: 2. The CDR3 extends over 14 amino acids. Germline V CDR1 and CDR2: SGHTA, FQGNSA. CDR3 DNA: TGTGCCAGCAGCTTAGGTCAGGGGGCTGAAAAACTGTTTTTT. Its protein is CASSLGQGAEKLFF.

V and J are TRBV5-1 and TRBJ1-2; D is uncertain. This CDR3 is 15 amino acids long. CDR1 is SGHRS and CDR2 is YFSETQ in the germline V gene. Trimming cost V 0 bases and J 2 bases, with 11 bases left between them. The DNA of the CDR3 is TGCGCCAGCAGCTTGGCCGGGAGACCCAACTATGGCTACACCTTC. Its protein is CASSLAGRPNYGYTF. The full variable domain, in which reference TRBV5-1 and TRBJ1-2 provide the parts outside the CDR3, is KAGVTQTPRYLIKTRGQQVTLSCSPISGHRSVSWYQQTPGQGLQFLFEYFSETQRNKGNFPGRFSGRQFSNSRSEMNVSTLELGDSALYLCASSLAGRPNYGYTFGSGTRLTVV.